These T cell receptor beta chains were read from a single sample in a study of blood T cell repertoires in COVID-19. The method was immunoSEQ multiplex PCR; TCRdb's version includes in-frame clones alone and lacks a portion of them. The data contain over 400,000 clones, roughly 88% of them singletons. Source material: peripheral blood. These receptors all come from a human donor in a cohort sampled during active COVID-19. Both conserved end residues are part of each CDR3.

TRBV19,TRBJ2-3,16,CASSPRQGWGTDTQYF
TRBV5-6,TRBJ2-3,14,CASSLVSSTDTQYF
TRBV5-5,TRBJ2-6,16,CASTPGTGYGANVLTF
TRBV24-1,TRBJ2-7,16,CATSDGGLAGANEQYF
TRBV2,TRBJ2-6,19,CASTITRGQGGSGANVLTF
TRBV7-2,TRBJ2-7,14,CASSLGSGTYEQYF
TRBV28,TRBJ2-5,12,CASSLALETQYF
TRBV25-1,TRBJ2-7,15,CASSDVGGQPYEQYF
TRBV4-2,TRBJ2-2,12,CASRVGPGELFF
TRBV5-1,TRBJ1-4,15,CASSHSGTGDEKLFF
TRBV2,TRBJ2-7,14,CASLATTTHYEQYF
TRBV10-1,TRBJ2-7,13,CASSLAGAYEQYF
TRBV5-8,TRBJ1-2,14,CASSLVGSVDGYTF
TRBV3-1/TRBV3-2,TRBJ2-7,14,CASSQRTGEGEQYF
TRBV6-5,TRBJ1-2,15,CASSSTGGANYGYTF
TRBV24-1,TRBJ2-3,16,CATSDLSAEGTDTQYF
TRBV19,TRBJ2-1,12,CASSVQYNEQFF
TRBV24-1,TRBJ2-2,17,CATSDLILAANTGELFF
TRBV28,TRBJ2-1,11,CASSLQREQFF
TRBV19,TRBJ2-7,15,CASSIGVTGFGEQYF
TRBV6-5,TRBJ2-1,14,CASRRLVSYNEQFF
TRBV12-3/TRBV12-4,TRBJ1-4,13,CASSLYRGEKLFF
TRBV28,TRBJ2-5,13,CASRASGGETQYF
TRBV7-9,TRBJ2-1,18,CASSLYSTGTGMEYEQFF
TRBV11-1,TRBJ2-3,14,CASSLGGSTDTQYF
TRBV10-3,TRBJ1-2,12,CATRQGSYGYTF
TRBV28,TRBJ1-4,14,CASSLTGGWEKLFF
TRBV29-1,TRBJ2-2,15,CSVEGTRRNTGELFF
TRBV30,TRBJ1-6,15,CAWTRGQGYNSPLHF
TRBV9,TRBJ2-1,16,CASSVDPGQPAGEQFF
TRBV11-3,TRBJ2-7,15,CASSLGQRDLHEQYF
TRBV6-6,TRBJ1-1,15,CATQDLKTGNTEAFF
TRBV20-1,TRBJ1-2,12,CSASRSSYGYTF
TRBV30,TRBJ2-3,12,CAWSLAVHTQYF
TRBV19,TRBJ1-1,15,CASSALQGARTEAFF
TRBV30,TRBJ1-2,15,CAWSLGQGSNYGYTF
TRBV27,TRBJ2-3,16,CASSLGLVASEDTQYF
TRBV9,TRBJ2-2,17,CASSVRSGTGNTGELFF
TRBV11-2,TRBJ2-1,17,CASSLDNSGTLYNEQFF
TRBV19,TRBJ2-4,15,CASSGSYLAKNIQYF
TRBV15,TRBJ2-3,15,CATSSRQGGTDTQYF
TRBV28,TRBJ2-3,17,CASSLIWLAEGADTQYF
TRBV18,TRBJ1-6,14,CASSPAVGDSPLHF
TRBV6-2/TRBV6-3,TRBJ2-3,17,CASSFPGTSGSKDTQYF
TRBV19,TRBJ1-1,15,CASIQTGTVDTEAFF
TRBV27,TRBJ2-3,15,CASSSRGSPMDTQYF
TRBV5-1,TRBJ2-1,17,CASSLSGRLETYNEQFF
TRBV9,TRBJ1-1,13,CASSSRQLGEAFF